This TCR beta chain is from a study of T cell clusters in autoimmune cytopenias. TRB was amplified by touch-down multiplex PCR, primer pools A and B combined. TCRdb re-called the multiplex PCR reads and catalogs CDR3 proteins one per entry, DNA excluded. This sample's clone table lists approximately 7,000 distinct CDR3 sequences. Findings and caveats of the study: The T cell clusters were defined only in silico, without experimental functional validation. Primary autoimmune cytopenia patients appeared to lack physiological T cell clusters present in healthy donors.

Each sample's input was roughly 270 ng genomic DNA, 35,000 to 40,000 genome equivalents. The germline CDR1 and CDR2 sequences are MNHNS and SASEGT. The CDR3 has 13 residues. This clonotype is identified as medium-sized from frequency. The antigen remains undetermined. The sample was also linked to a second study, of T cell repertoires in aging, cancer and after chemotherapy.

This receptor was identified in a human donor in good health. J is TRBJ2-7 and V is TRBV6-1; TCRdb selects TRBD1, and the lack of DNA leaves this call unchecked. Sequencing used peripheral blood. The CDR3: CASSEGTAYEQYF.